Shown below are 10 T cell receptor beta chains from a single sample sequenced in a study of spatial heterogeneity in lung cancer. Time point: sample taken at primary tumor resection. TCRdb ran MiXCR on the 5' RACE reads and lists one entry per CDR3 protein. The table shows 39,000 or so distinct CDR3 sequences, with roughly 8% occurring only once. The starting material was PBMCs, obtained at surgery. These receptors were taken from a male donor with early-stage non-small cell lung cancer.

This clonotype was recorded many times. V and J are TRBV25-1 and TRBJ2-6, with TRBD1 as a possible D gene (6 bases). CDR3 length equals 17 residues. V shed 6 bases and J shed 0 bases, with 15 bases lying between them. Germline CDR1 and CDR2: MGHDK and SYGVNS. The CDR3 spells CASSDRSLLSGANVLTF. As DNA, the CDR3 is TGTGCCAGCAGCGACAGGTCTTTGCTCTCTGGGGCCAACGTCCTGACTTTC.

This clonotype was seen at least ten times. The chain carries TRBV7-2 and TRBJ2-5; TRBD2 matches at 7 bases. Per the germline V gene, CDR1 is SGHTA and CDR2 is FQGNSA. The J segment lost 1 base and the V segment lost 2 bases, leaving 7 bases of the junction unmatched. The CDR3 is 16 residues long. CDR3 sequence: CASSLRNGLVQETQYF. The CDR3 nucleotides read TGTGCCAGCAGCTTACGAAATGGACTAGTCCAAGAGACCCAGTACTTC.

This clonotype has a handful of counts. The chain combines TRBV6-2 or TRBV6-3 with TRBJ2-7; perhaps D is TRBD1 or TRBD2 (5 bases each). This CDR3 has 14 amino acids. Germline loops: CDR1 MNHEY, CDR2 SVGEGT. The germline V and J ends were trimmed by 6 bases and 0 bases, with 12 bases remaining between them. CDR3 protein: CASSLPGPSYEQYF. CDR3 nucleotides: TGTGCCAGCAGCCTCCCGGGGCCCTCCTACGAGCAGTACTTC.

The table lists this clonotype with many counts. The chain couples TRBV3-1 to TRBJ2-3; 8 bases match TRBD2. V trimming: 0 bases; J trimming: 0 bases; junction bases outside the gene matches: 5. Looked up from germline, CDR1 is LGHDT and CDR2 is YNNKEL (reference sequence). The CDR3 covers 17 residues. The chain's CDR3 is CASSQERSSGSTDTQYF. The CDR3 DNA is TGTGCCAGCAGCCAAGAAAGGTCTAGCGGGAGCACAGATACGCAGTATTTT.

This clonotype showed up many times. CDR3 DNA sequence: TGTGCCAGCAGTTACTCCTGGGACAGCAAAACCAGCACAGATACGCAGTATTTT. This encodes CASSYSWDSKTSTDTQYF. The chain carries TRBV6-5 and TRBJ2-3; 7 nucleotides match TRBD1. In germline, CDR1 is MNHEY, CDR2 SVGAGI. The length of the CDR3 is 18 residues. J gave up 0 bases and V 0 bases, and 9 bases lay outside the gene matches.

This chain connects TRBV24-1 to TRBJ2-2; 11 bases align to TRBD2. This CDR3 spans 17 amino acids. The V gene's germline CDR1 is KGHDR and CDR2 SFDVKD. Trimming at V came to 4 bases and at J to 7 bases, leaving 10 bases not matched to a gene. CDR3 sequence: CATSDPKLAGVVGELFF. The DNA for the CDR3 is TGTGCCACCAGTGACCCGAAACTAGCGGGAGTGGTCGGGGAGCTGTTTTTT.

This clonotype was counted ten times or more. This chain joins TRBV5-1 and TRBJ2-2; 7 positions agree with TRBD2. With V trimmed by 5 bases and J by 3 bases, 7 bases remained unmatched. Germline loops: CDR1 SGHRS, CDR2 YFSETQ. The CDR3 has 15 residues. DNA for the CDR3: TGCGCCAGCAGATCTAGCGGTATCGACACCGGGGAGCTGTTTTTT. It encodes CASRSSGIDTGELFF. Combining the CDR3 with reference TRBV5-1 and TRBJ2-2 gives the whole variable domain KAGVTQTPRYLIKTRGQQVTLSCSPISGHRSVSWYQQTPGQGLQFLFEYFSETQRNKGNFPGRFSGRQFSNSRSEMNVSTLELGDSALYLCASRSSGIDTGELFFGEGSRLTVL.

At least ten counts were recorded for this clonotype. The J gene is TRBJ2-1, the V gene TRBV29-1, with D possibly TRBD2 on 7 matching bases. The CDR3 runs to 14 residues. V shed 7 bases and J shed 10 bases, with 23 bases lying between them. Germline CDR1 SQVTM, CDR2 ANQGSEA. CDR3 coding DNA: TGCAGCGGAAAGAATATAGGGGGAGGGAGGGAGCAGTTCTTC. It is translated as CSGKNIGGGREQFF.

V usage is TRBV3-1 and J usage is TRBJ1-5; D unresolved. Germline V CDR1 and CDR2: LGHDT, YNNKEL (reference sequence). This CDR3 has 14 residues. The V end lost 0 bases, the J end lost 1 base, and 4 bases lay between the germline ends. Here the CDR3 reads CASSQELSNQPQHF. Written as DNA, the CDR3 is TGTGCCAGCAGCCAAGAGTTAAGCAATCAGCCCCAGCATTTT.

This clonotype occurred a few times. Mismatch with germline at one junction end may stem from a read error. V and J are TRBV7-7 and TRBJ2-3, with a weak D call TRBD1 (5 bases). CDR1 and CDR2 (germline): SSHAT, FNYEAQ (reference sequence). CDR3 length equals 15 residues. The CDR3 loop is CASIRQLLGTDTQYF. CDR3 in DNA: TGTGCTAGCATCCGACAGCTCTTGGGCACAGATACGCAGTATTTT. The full variable domain, completed using reference TRBV7-7 and TRBJ2-3, is GAGVSQSPRYKVTKRGQDVTLRCDPISSHATLYWYQQALGQGPEFLTYFNYEAQPDKSGLPSDRFSAERPEGSISTLTIQRTEQRDSAMYRCASIRQLLGTDTQYFGPGTRLTVL.